These 16 T cell receptor beta chains were all obtained from the same sample, sequenced in a study of T cells after yellow fever vaccination. TCRdb processed the 5' RACE reads anew with MiXCR; each CDR3 protein has one entry. This sample has almost 600,000 distinct CDR3 sequences; roughly 13% occur once, and the top ten carry roughly 13%. Sequenced here: PBMCs, sampled on the day of the yellow fever booster vaccination. All receptors derive from a man aged 25 to 45 who received the YFV17D yellow fever vaccine.

This chain joins TRBV12-3 or TRBV12-4 and TRBJ2-7; 8 bases map to TRBD1. This CDR3 contains 15 residues. V was clipped by 5 bases and J by 6 bases; unmatched bases: 12. CDR3 protein: CASSPEDREEGEQYF. CDR3 nucleotides: TGTGCCAGCAGTCCCGAGGACAGGGAAGAGGGCGAGCAGTACTTC.

As to this clonotype: This may be a read error: a much more frequent sequence differs by one nucleotide. The chain uses TRBV12-3 or TRBV12-4 and TRBJ2-2, with D uncertain. CDR3 size: 13 residues. CDR3 nucleotides: TGTTCCACCCGGGCGAGTTACACCGGGGAGCTGTTTTTT. This sequence encodes CSTRASYTGELFF.

This rearrangement joins TRBV27 to TRBJ2-7; 10 bases map to TRBD2. The junction had 13 bases not matched to a gene; V was cut back by 2 bases and J by 6 bases. From germline, CDR1 is MNHEY and CDR2 SMNVEV (reference sequence). The CDR3 runs to 17 residues. CDR3 nucleotides: TGTGCCAGCAGTTTAATGGGTGCCGGGACTAGCGCCCCCGAGCAGTACTTC. This gives the protein CASSLMGAGTSAPEQYF.

This clonotype came up a few times. J is TRBJ2-1 and V is TRBV6-2 or TRBV6-3, with a tentative D call TRBD2 (5 bases). This CDR3 is 15 amino acids long. Germline V gives CDR1 MNHEY, CDR2 SVGEGT. The ends were cut back, 8 bases at V and 7 bases at J, with 21 bases in the middle. The CDR3 nucleotides are TGTGCCAGCCGCCCCGGCGGGTGGGAGCAGAATGAGCAGTTCTTC. Its protein is CASRPGGWEQNEQFF.

The sample holds many counts of this clonotype. The chain joins TRBV7-2 to TRBJ2-7, with TRBD2 as a possible D gene (5 bases). Germline V gives CDR1 SGHTA, CDR2 FQGNSA. The V gene lost 5 bases and the J gene lost 3 bases, with 11 bases spanning the gap. The CDR3 spans 13 residues. The CDR3 DNA reads TGTGCCAGCAGCCTCGACTACAGCTACGAGCAGTACTTC. Residues: CASSLDYSYEQYF.

At least ten counts were recorded for this clonotype. The CDR3 nucleotides read TGCGCCAGCAGAAGGGACTCCAATCAGCCCCAGCATTTT. Encoded protein: CASRRDSNQPQHF. The V and J genes are TRBV5-1 and TRBJ1-5; possible D gene TRBD1, 5 bases. Germline V gene data show CDR1 as SGHRS and CDR2 as YFSETQ. The V and J ends lost 5 bases and 3 bases respectively, with 9 bases between them. The CDR3 runs to 13 residues.

This clonotype was detected a few times. This chain connects TRBV20-1 to TRBJ2-3, with 7 nucleotides matching TRBD1. Trimming at V came to 1 base and at J to 3 bases, leaving 7 bases not matched to a gene. CDR3 length: 15 residues. Germline CDR1 DFQATT, CDR2 SNEGSKA (reference sequence). The CDR3 nucleotides read TGCAGTGCTAGAGGACAGGGTTTGGTGACAGATACGCAGTATTTT. Translating it yields CSARGQGLVTDTQYF.

The chain couples TRBV29-1 to TRBJ2-3; no definite D call. V was pared by 5 bases and J by 0 bases, with 9 bases between. The CDR3 is 13 residues long. Germline V gives CDR1 SQVTM, CDR2 ANQGSEA. CDR3 loop: CSVIFDSTDTQYF. As DNA, the CDR3 is TGCAGCGTTATCTTTGACAGCACAGATACGCAGTATTTT.

This clonotype was observed once. One end of the junction is discordant with germline, which a read error may explain. The chain couples TRBV5-1 to TRBJ2-4; 8 positions match TRBD1. The germline CDR1 and CDR2 sequences are SGHRS and YFSETQ. The CDR3 is 18 amino acids. The CDR3 bases are TGCGCCAGCAGCCATGGGGTTCGGACAGGGCTAGCCAAAAACATTCAATACTTC. This codes for CASSHGVRTGLAKNIQYF.

This chain uses TRBV19 with TRBJ2-1; D may be TRBD2 (6 bases). The CDR3 extends over 13 amino acids. Between the trimmed V and J ends, which lost 4 bases and 7 bases, there was a span of 11 bases. Germline V gives CDR1 LNHDA, CDR2 SQIVND (reference sequence). CDR3 DNA sequence: TGTGCCAGTAGTACAATGACTAGTAATGAGCAGTTCTTC. Its protein is CASSTMTSNEQFF.

The CDR3 DNA is TGTGCCAGCAGCCAAGATGGGGGGGATACGCAGTATTTT. Its translation: CASSQDGGDTQYF. This chain connects TRBV4-2 to TRBJ2-3; a weak D match, TRBD2 (6 bases). Trimming stripped 0 bases from V and 6 bases from J, with 7 bases between. Germline CDR1 LGHNA, CDR2 YNFKEQ. CDR3 length: 13 residues.

The chain recombines TRBV14 with TRBJ1-1; D is unclear. Per germline, CDR1 SGHDN and CDR2 FVKESK. With 0 bases removed from V and 7 bases from J, the gap between germline ends came to 9 bases. CDR3 length: 13 residues. This chain's CDR3 is CASSQDLHGEAFF. As DNA, the CDR3 is TGTGCCAGCAGCCAAGACCTTCACGGTGAAGCTTTCTTT.

In nucleotides, the CDR3 is TGCGCCAGCAGCCAAGCGGGGATAGCTGATAATTCACCCCTCCACTTT. It is translated as CASSQAGIADNSPLHF. This chain connects TRBV4-3 to TRBJ1-6; D gene ambiguous. This CDR3 has 16 residues. V was clipped by 1 base and J by 5 bases, with 12 bases between them. CDR1 is LGHNA and CDR2 is YSLEER in the germline V gene.

In its sample, this clonotype was seen a few times. This sequence joins TRBV20-1 and TRBJ2-5; 7 nucleotides agree with TRBD2. V was clipped by 4 bases and J by 5 bases; unmatched bases: 13. The CDR3 is 15 residues long. Germline CDR1 DFQATT, CDR2 SNEGSKA (reference sequence). The CDR3, as DNA: TGCAGTGCTACAGCGAGAGCGGGAAGAGGCGAGACCCAGTACTTC. Translating gives CSATARAGRGETQYF.

The chain uses TRBV28 and TRBJ2-2; TRBD2 is a possible D gene (6 bases). The germline CDR1 and CDR2 sequences are MDHEN and SYDVKM. CDR3 length: 15 residues. Trimming took 9 bases from V and 1 from J, leaving 15 bases between them. Written as DNA, the CDR3 is TGTGCCAGTCGAAGCGGGCAGGGGAACACCGGGGAGCTGTTTTTT. Translation gives CASRSGQGNTGELFF.

This chain uses TRBV19 with TRBJ2-1; D call uncertain. This CDR3 is built from 12 residues. Per germline, CDR1 LNHDA and CDR2 SQIVND (reference sequence). The germline V and J ends were trimmed by 1 base and 9 bases, with 7 bases remaining between them. The CDR3 here is CASSIARFEQFF. The CDR3 DNA reads as TGTGCCAGTAGTATAGCTAGATTTGAGCAGTTCTTC.